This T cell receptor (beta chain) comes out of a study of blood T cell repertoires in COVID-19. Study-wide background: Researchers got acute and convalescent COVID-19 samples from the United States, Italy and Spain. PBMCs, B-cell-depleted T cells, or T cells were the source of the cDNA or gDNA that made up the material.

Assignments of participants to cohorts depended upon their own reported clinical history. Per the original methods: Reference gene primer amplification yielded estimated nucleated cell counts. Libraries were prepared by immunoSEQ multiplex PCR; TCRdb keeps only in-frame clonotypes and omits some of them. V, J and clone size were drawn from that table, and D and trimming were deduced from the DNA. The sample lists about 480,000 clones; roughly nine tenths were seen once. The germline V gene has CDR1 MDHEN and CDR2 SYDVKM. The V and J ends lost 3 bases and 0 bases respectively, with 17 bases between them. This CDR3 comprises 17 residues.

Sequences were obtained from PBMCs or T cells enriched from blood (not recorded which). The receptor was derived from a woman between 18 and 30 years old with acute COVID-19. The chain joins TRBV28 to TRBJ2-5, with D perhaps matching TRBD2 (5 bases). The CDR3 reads CASSFVPLGAYQETQYF. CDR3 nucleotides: TGTGCCAGCAGTTTCGTCCCCTTGGGAGCGTACCAAGAGACCCAGTACTTC.